This TCR beta chain stems from a study of T-cell memory formation after mild COVID-19 (dated by TCRdb to about 2021). A note on the overall study: TCR sequence clusters from the two donors were largely donor specific. In a couple of donors, T-cell clones that expanded and contracted after mild COVID-19 were tracked by sequencing TCRalpha and TCRbeta repertoires over time. Two young, previously healthy adult volunteers, one female and one male, were included in the cohort. The paper's findings and limits, for the study overall: Only two mild cases were covered in the study, and larger cohorts including severe cases with pre-infection samples were considered necessary. Some responding clones were found in pre-infection memory, which suggests that pre-existing cross-reactive memory T cells took part in the SARS-CoV-2 response. Contracting CD4+ clones were located mainly in the CM and EM memory subsets, whereas CD8+ clones were found to be enriched in EMRA. From day 15 to 85, contracting clones showed balanced CD4/CD8 phenotypes, whereas a second wave of clones that expanded from day 15 to 37 leaned towards CD4+. Whether the second-wave clones peaking on day 37 were SARS-CoV-2 specific was not confirmed.

Trimming costs V 4 bases and J 8 bases, and their ends lie 17 bases apart. The CDR3, cysteine through phenylalanine, is 13 amino acids long. Left in the record is the CDR3 DNA by itself, 39 bases read in frame from the first base. In the germline V gene (reference sequence), CDR1 corresponds to DFQATT and CDR2 to SNEGSKA. Turning to this clonotype: Its target antigen remains unknown. The sample holds no much larger clone one base away, and base qualities are not on file.

Ficoll-Paque density gradient centrifugation was used to isolate PBMCs. The instrument was an Illumina NovaSeq 6000. Using 5'RACE with constant-segment primers, TCRalpha and TCRbeta cDNA libraries were constructed, with sample barcodes and unique molecular identifiers added in the process. RNA was extracted from every sample with Trizol reagent. The libraries were amplified in two PCR steps, and the second step added a second sample barcode and Illumina TruSeq adapters. The libraries were sequenced on an Illumina NovaSeq using 2 x 150 bp paired-end reads. In the paper's pipeline: Reads were demultiplexed and collapsed into UMI-guided consensus sequences with migec v1.2.7. Using mixcr v2.1.11, UMI consensuses were aligned to TRA and TRB V and J templates and then assembled into clonotypes. A clonotype was counted as expanded or contracted only when both edgeR and NoisET called the clonotype significant, with the noise models trained on biological replicates. For edgeR calls, a false discovery rate-adjusted p below 0.01 and a log2 fold-change threshold of 1 were applied. As an exploratory analysis of dynamics, max-normalized trajectories of the 1000 most abundant clonotypes were examined with PCA combined with hierarchical clustering. The CD4 or CD8 phenotype of responding clones was assigned using the separately sequenced CD4+ and CD8+ repertoires. The raw public reads went through TCRdb reprocessing: fastp at Q25, MiXCR clone calling, in-frame beta chains kept. Rows are unified per CDR3 protein, each entry keeping the most common DNA and genes. The V and J calls reflect TCRdb's pipeline rather than the authors' work. Present in this sample are approximately 65,000 distinct CDR3 sequences, about 10% of which were seen just once. The top ten clones comprise 1.1% of the sample.

The chain employs TRBV20-1 and TRBJ1-1; TRBD1 is possibly the D segment (5 matching bases). This sequence originates from a man between 18 and 29 years old who had mild COVID-19 (a few samples of this study predate the infection). The sample titles of this study are shuffled in the database, so cell type and time point are left out; the donor was told from shared clones. Sequenced input: PBMCs or a T cell subset sorted from them (not recorded which). The CDR3 has the sequence CSATDTGSGEAFF. The DNA sequence reads TGCAGTGCTACGGACACCGGGTCGGGGGAAGCTTTCTTT.